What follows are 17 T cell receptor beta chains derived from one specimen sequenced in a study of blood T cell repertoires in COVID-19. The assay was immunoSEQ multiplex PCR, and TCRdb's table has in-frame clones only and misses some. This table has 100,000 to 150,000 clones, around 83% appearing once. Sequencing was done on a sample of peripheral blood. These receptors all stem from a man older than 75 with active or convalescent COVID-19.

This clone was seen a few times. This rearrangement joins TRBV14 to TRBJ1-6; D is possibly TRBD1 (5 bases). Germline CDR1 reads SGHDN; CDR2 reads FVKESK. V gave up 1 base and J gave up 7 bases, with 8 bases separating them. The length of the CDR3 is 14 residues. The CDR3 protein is CASSQGRGNSPLHF. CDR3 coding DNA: TGTGCCAGCAGCCAAGGGAGGGGAAATTCACCCCTCCACTTT.

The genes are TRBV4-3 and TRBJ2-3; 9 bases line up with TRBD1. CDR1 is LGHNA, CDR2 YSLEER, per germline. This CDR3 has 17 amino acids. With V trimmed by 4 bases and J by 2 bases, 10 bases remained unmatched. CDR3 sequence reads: CASSLSVRDRVTDTQYF. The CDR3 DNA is TGCGCCAGCAGCCTGTCCGTCCGGGACAGGGTCACAGATACGCAGTATTTT.

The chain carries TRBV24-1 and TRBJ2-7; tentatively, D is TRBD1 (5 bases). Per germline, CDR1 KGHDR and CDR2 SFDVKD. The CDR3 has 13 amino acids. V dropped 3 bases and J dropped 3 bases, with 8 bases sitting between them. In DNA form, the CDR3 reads TGTGCCACCAGTGATCATCAGGGCTACGAGCAGTACTTC. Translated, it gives CATSDHQGYEQYF.

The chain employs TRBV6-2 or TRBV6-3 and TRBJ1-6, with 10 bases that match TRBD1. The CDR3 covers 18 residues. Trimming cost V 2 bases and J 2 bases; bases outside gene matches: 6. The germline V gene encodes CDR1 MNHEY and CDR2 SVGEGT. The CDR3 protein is CASSYLGQGSTYNSPLHF. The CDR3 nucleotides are TGTGCCAGCAGTTACCTGGGACAGGGGAGCACCTATAATTCACCCCTCCACTTT.

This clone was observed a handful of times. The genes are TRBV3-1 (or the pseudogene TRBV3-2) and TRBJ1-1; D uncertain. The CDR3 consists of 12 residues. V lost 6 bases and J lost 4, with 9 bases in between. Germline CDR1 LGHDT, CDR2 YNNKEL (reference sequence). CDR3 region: CASRSSGTEAFF. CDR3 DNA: TGTGCCAGCAGGTCTAGCGGCACTGAAGCTTTCTTT.

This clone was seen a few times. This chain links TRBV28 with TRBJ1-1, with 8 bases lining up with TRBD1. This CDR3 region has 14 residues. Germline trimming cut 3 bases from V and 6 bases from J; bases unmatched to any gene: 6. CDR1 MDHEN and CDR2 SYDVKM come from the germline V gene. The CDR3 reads CASSFQGASAEAFF. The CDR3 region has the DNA TGTGCCAGCAGTTTCCAGGGGGCGAGCGCTGAAGCTTTCTTT.

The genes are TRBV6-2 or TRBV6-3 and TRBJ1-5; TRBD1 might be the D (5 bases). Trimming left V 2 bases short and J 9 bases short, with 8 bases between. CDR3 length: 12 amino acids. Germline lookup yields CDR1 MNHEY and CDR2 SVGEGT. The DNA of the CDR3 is TGTGCCAGCAGTTACGCCGGGGGGCCCCAGCATTTT. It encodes CASSYAGGPQHF.

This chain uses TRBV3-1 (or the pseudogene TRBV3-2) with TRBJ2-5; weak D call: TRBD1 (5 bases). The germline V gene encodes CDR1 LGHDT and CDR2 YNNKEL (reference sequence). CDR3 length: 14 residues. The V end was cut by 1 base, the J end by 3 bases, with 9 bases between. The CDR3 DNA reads TGTGCCAGCAGCCAAGTGGGCAGGGAAGAGACCCAGTACTTC. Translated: CASSQVGREETQYF.

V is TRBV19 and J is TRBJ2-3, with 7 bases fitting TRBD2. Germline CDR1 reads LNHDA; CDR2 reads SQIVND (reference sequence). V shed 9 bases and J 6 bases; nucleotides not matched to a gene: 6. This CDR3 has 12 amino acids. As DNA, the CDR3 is TGTGCCAGCGGAGGAGCGGGGGATACGCAGTATTTT. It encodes CASGGAGDTQYF.

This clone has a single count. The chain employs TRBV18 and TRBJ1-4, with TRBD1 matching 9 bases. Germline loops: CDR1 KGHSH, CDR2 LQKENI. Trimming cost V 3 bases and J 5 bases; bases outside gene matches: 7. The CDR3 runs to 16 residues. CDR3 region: CASSPLAGTGNEKLFF. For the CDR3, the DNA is TGTGCCAGCTCACCTCTCGCCGGGACAGGGAATGAAAAACTGTTTTTT.

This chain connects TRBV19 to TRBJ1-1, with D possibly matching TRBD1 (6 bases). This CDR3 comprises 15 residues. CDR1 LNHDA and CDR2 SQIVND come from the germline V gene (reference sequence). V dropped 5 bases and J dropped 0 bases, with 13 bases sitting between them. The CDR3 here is CASSGGGALNTEAFF. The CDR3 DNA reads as TGTGCCAGTAGTGGGGGCGGAGCCTTGAACACTGAAGCTTTCTTT. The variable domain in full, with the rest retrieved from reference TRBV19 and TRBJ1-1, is DGGITQSPKYLFRKEGQNVTLSCEQNLNHDAMYWYRQDPGQGLRLIYYSQIVNDFQKGDIAEGYSVSREKKESFPLTVTSAQKNPTAFYLCASSGGGALNTEAFFGQGTRLTVV.

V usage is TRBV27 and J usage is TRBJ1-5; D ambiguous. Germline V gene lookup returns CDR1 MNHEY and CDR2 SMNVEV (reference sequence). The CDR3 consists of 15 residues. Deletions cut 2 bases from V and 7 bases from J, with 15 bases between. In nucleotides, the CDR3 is TGTGCCAGCAGTTTAGGGCTTCACTCCGAGCAGCCCCAGCATTTT. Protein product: CASSLGLHSEQPQHF.

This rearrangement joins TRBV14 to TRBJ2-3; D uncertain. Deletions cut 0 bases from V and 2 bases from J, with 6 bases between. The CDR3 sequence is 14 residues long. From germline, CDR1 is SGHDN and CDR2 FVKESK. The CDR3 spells CASSQDWATDTQYF. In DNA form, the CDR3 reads TGTGCCAGCAGCCAAGATTGGGCCACAGATACGCAGTATTTT.

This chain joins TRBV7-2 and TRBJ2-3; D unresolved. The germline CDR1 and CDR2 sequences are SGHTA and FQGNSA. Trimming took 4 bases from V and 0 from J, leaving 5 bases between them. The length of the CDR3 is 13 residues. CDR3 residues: CASSSPSTDTQYF. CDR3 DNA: TGTGCCAGCAGCTCTCCTAGCACAGATACGCAGTATTTT.

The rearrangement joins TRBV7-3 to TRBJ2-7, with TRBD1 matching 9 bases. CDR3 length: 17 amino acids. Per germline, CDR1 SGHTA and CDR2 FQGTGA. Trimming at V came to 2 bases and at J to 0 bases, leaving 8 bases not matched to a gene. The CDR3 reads CASSLSQGARASYEQYF. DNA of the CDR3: TGTGCCAGCAGCTTATCACAGGGGGCGCGGGCCTCCTACGAGCAGTACTTC.

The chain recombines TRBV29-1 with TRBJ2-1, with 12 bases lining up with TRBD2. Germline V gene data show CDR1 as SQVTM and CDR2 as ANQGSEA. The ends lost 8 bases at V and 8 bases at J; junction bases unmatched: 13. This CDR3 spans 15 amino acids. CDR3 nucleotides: TGCAGCTCTAGGTCTAGCGGGGGGGCTATGGATGAGCAGTTCTTC. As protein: CSSRSSGGAMDEQFF.

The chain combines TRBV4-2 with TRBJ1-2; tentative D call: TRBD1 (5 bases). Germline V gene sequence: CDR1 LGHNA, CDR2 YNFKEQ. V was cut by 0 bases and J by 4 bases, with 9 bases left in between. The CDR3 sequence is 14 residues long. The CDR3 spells CASSQDMTVYGYTF. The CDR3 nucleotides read TGTGCCAGCAGCCAAGATATGACAGTCTATGGCTACACCTTC.